This TCR beta chain comes out of a study of blood T cell repertoires in COVID-19. Overall study: T cells, B-cell-depleted T cells, or PBMCs provided the cDNA or gDNA that served as material.

Per the authors' pipeline: Amplification from reference gene primers served as the basis for estimated nucleated cell counts. The protocol was immunoSEQ multiplex PCR, while the TCRdb copy is restricted to in-frame clones and leaves out a portion. The V and J calls and clone size come from that table; D and trimming were worked out from the DNA. The sample lists around 190,000 clones, about 80% seen once, with about 7.2% in the top ten. This clone was detected a few times. V was clipped by 0 bases and J by 7 bases, with 13 bases between them. CDR1 is MNHNS and CDR2 is SASEGT in the germline V gene. This CDR3 comprises 15 residues.

This sequence originates from a man aged 55-75 years with acute or convalescent COVID-19. Sequences were obtained from peripheral blood. The chain uses TRBV6-1 and TRBJ1-5, with D perhaps TRBD1 (6 bases). The CDR3 is CASSEAPRGAQPQHF. As DNA, the CDR3 is TGTGCCAGCAGTGAAGCCCCTCGGGGGGCCCAGCCCCAGCATTTT.